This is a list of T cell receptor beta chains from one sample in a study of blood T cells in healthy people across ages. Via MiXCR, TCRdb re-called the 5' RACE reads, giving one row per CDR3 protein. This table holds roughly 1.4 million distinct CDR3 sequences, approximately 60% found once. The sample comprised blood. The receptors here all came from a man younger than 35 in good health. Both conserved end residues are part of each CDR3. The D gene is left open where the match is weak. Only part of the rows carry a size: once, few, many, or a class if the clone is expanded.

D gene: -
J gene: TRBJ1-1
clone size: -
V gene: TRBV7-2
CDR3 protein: CASSRMRGGNTEAFF

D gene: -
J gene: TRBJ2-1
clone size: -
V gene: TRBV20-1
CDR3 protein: CSARGHNEQFF

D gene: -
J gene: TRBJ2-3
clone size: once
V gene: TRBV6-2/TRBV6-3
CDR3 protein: CATETGIRTDTQYF

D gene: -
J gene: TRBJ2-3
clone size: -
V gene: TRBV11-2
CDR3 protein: CASSLSRPDTDTQYF

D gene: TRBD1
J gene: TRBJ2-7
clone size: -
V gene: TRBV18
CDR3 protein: CASSFTGDYDEQYF

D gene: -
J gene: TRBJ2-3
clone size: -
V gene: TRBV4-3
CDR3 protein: CASSRSTPRVDTQYF

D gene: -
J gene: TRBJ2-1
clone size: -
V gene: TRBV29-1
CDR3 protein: CSGWTSGLYNERFF

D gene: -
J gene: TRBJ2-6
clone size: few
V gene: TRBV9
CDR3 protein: CASSVADGVWGSGANVLTF

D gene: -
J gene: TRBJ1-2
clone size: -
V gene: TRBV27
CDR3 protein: CASSLSPQTDGYTF

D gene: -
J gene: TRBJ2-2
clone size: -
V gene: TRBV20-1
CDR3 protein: CSAEGINTGELFF

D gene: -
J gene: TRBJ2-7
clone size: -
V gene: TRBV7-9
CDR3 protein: CASTSAGYSYEQYF

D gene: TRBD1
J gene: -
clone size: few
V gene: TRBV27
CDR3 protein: CASSPPLRTGRETQYF

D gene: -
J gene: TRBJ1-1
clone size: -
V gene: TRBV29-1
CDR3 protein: CSVRRGEAFF

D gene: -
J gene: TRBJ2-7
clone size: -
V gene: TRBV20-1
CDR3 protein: CSARPPIYNEQYF

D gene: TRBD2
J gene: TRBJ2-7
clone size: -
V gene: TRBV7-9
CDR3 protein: CASSFGGRGNYEQYF

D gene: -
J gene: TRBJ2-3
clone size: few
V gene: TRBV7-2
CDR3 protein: CASSRQLADTQYF

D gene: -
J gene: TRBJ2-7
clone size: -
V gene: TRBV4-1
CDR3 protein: CASSQDSQRPYEQYF

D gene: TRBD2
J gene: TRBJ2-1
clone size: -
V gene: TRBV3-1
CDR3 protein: CASSPPRRGGPYNEQFF

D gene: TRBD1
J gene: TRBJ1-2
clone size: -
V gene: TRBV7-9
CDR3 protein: CASSLGQGFGGYTF

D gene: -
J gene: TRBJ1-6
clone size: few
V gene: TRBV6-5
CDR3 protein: CASSYSRVFGSYNSPLHF

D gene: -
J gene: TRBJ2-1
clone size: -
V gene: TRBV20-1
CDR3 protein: CSARGTITYNEQFF

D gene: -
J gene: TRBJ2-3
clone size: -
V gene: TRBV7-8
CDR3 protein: CASSFPGRTDTQYF

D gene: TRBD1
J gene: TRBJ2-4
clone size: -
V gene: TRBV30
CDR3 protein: CAWRDRVRSIQYF

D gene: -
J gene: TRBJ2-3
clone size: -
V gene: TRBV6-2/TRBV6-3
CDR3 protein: CASSYRGRTTDTQYF

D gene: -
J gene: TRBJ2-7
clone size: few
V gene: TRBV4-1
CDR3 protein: CASSLSHLDSYEQYF

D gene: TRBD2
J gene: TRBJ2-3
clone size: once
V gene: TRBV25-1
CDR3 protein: CASSDPGLAGFTDTQYF

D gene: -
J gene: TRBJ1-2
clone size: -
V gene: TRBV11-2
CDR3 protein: CASSLGGTQENYGYTF

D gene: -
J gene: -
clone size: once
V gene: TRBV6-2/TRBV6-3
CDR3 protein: CASSFLRGSARETQYF

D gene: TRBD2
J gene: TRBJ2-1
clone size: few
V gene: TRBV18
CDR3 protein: CASSPGRAGSYNEQFF

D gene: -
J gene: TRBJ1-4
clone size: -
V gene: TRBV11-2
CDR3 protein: CASSLSGSGEKLFF

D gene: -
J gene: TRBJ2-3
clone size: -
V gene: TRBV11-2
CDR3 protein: CASSTVGTDTQYF

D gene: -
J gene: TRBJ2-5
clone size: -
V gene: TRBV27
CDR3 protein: CASSLDQGGEETQYF

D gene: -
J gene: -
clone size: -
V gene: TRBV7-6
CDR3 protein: CANSFRDGSYEQYF

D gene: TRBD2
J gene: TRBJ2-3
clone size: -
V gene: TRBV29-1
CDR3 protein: CSVDTSGRNTDTQYF

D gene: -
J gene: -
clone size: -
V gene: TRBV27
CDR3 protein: CASSLGRPGLLPAYEQYF

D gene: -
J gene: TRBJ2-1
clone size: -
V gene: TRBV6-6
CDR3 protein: CASSYGVASDEQFF